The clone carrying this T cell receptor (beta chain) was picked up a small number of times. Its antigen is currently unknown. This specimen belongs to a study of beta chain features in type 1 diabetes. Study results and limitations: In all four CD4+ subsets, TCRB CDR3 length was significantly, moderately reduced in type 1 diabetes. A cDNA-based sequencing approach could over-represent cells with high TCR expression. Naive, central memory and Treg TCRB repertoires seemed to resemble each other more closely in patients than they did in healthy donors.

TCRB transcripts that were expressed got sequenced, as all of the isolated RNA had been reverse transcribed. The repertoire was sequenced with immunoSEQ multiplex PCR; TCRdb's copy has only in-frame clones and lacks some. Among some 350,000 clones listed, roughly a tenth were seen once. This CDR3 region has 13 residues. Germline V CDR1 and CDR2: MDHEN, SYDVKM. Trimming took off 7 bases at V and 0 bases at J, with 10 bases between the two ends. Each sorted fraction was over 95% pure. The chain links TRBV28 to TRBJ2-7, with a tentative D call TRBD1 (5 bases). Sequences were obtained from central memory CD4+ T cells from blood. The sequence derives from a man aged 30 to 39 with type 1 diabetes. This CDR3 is CASNGASSYEQYF. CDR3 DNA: TGTGCCAGCAATGGGGCCTCCTCCTACGAGCAGTACTTC.